The 8 T cell receptor beta chains given below trace back to one sample, sequenced in a study of T cell responses to AZD1222 COVID-19 vaccine (dated by TCRdb to the early 2020s). This specimen's time point label, interpreted: about 28 days (+/-7) after the second vaccine dose. The receptor library was made with the immunoSEQ multiplex PCR assay. The table comes from immuneACCESS by way of TCRdb, which keeps in-frame sequences with V and J called. Part of the clones is missing from these tables; in studies checked, under half for an unresolved V gene and the rest for unknown reasons. In all, the sample holds tens of thousands of clones, and roughly 89% of those were seen once. The top ten clones comprise under 3.5% of the sample. Sequenced material: peripheral blood, taken 28 days after the second AZD1222 dose. The source is an adult who received the AZD1222 COVID-19 vaccine.

The CDR3 sequence is CASSLADEFYEQYF. The CDR3 DNA follows: TGCGCCAGCAGCTTGGCCGACGAGTTCTACGAGCAGTACTTC. The rearrangement joins TRBV5-1 to TRBJ2-7; D is unresolved. The CDR3 length is 14 residues. Trimming took off 0 bases at V and 3 bases at J, with 10 bases between the two ends. Germline V gives CDR1 SGHRS, CDR2 YFSETQ.

With regard to this clone: One junction end does not reproduce the germline sequence, and a read error may be involved. The chain joins TRBV6-1 to TRBJ1-1, with D tentatively TRBD1 (6 bases). Per germline, CDR1 MNHNS and CDR2 SASEGT. This CDR3 has 16 residues. CDR3 sequence (DNA): TGTGCCACCAGTGAACGGGGAGGGGGGGGCGCCACTGAAGCTTTCTTT. Translated: CATSERGGGGATEAFF.

This clone was detected only once. The chain employs TRBV5-1 and TRBJ2-2; 9 bases are a match to TRBD2. After removal of 7 bases from V and 7 bases from J, the junction contained 11 bases not matched to a gene. Germline-derived CDR1 and CDR2 are SGHRS and YFSETQ. The CDR3 is 15 residues long. This CDR3 is CASGTGTSQGGELFF. The CDR3 DNA reads TGCGCCAGCGGAACGGGGACTAGCCAGGGCGGGGAGCTGTTTTTT.

This rearrangement joins TRBV3-1 (or the pseudogene TRBV3-2) to TRBJ1-2, with D maybe TRBD1 (5 bases). The V and J ends lost 1 base and 4 bases respectively, with 19 bases between them. The CDR3 is made up of 17 amino acids. The germline CDR1 and CDR2 sequences are LGHDT and YNNKEL (reference sequence). CDR3 coding DNA: TGTGCCAGCAGCCAAGGGGGGGGAGGAACGGAGCTCTATGGCTACACCTTC. Its translation: CASSQGGGGTELYGYTF.

The chain couples TRBV7-9 to TRBJ1-4; D not resolved. Trimming stripped 9 bases from V and 0 bases from J, with 11 bases between. CDR3 size: 14 residues. Germline V gene lookup returns CDR1 SEHNR and CDR2 FQNEAQ (reference sequence). The CDR3 protein is CASSLLATNEKLFF. In nucleotides, the CDR3 is TGTGCCAGTTCCCTACTTGCAACTAATGAAAAACTGTTTTTT.

V is TRBV28 and J is TRBJ2-7; no definite D call. From germline, CDR1 is MDHEN and CDR2 SYDVKM. Trimming took 3 bases from V and 0 from J, leaving 9 bases between them. This CDR3 spans 14 amino acids. CDR3 sequence reads: CASSLLRASYEQYF. The CDR3 coding sequence is TGTGCCAGCAGTTTGCTCCGGGCCTCCTACGAGCAGTACTTC.

DNA of the CDR3: TGTGCCAGCAGTTGGAGCGGGAGGCCCTCAGCCCGCACAGATACGCAGTATTTT. Translating it yields CASSWSGRPSARTDTQYF. The chain links TRBV27 to TRBJ2-3; 9 bases map to TRBD2. Unmatched junction bases numbered 12, after V lost 4 bases and J lost 1 base. Germline values: CDR1 MNHEY, CDR2 SMNVEV (reference sequence). The CDR3 consists of 18 residues.

The gene calls are TRBV18 and TRBJ2-5; TRBD2 aligns across 16 bases. From germline, CDR1 is KGHSH and CDR2 LQKENI. Trimming cost V 2 bases and J 3 bases; bases outside gene matches: 18. The CDR3 sequence is 22 residues long. CDR3 sequence reads: CASSPANMIPGLAGGNEETQYF. The CDR3 DNA reads TGTGCCAGCTCACCAGCTAACATGATACCGGGACTAGCGGGAGGGAATGAAGAGACCCAGTACTTC.